Here is one T cell receptor beta chain with its context. Its antigen is still unknown. The source of the sample is a study of human versus mouse CDR3 diversity and MHC coevolution. At the level of the study: Each sample yielded roughly 5.5 x 10^6 to 1.8 x 10^7 valid reads. The study, taken as a whole, reports: iCHAO1 estimated the human TCR beta repertoire at roughly 1.5 million clonotypes.

Naive CD4 T cells, CD45RO-negative and CD62L-positive, were flow-sorted from PBMCs. The protocol was immunoSEQ multiplex PCR, while the TCRdb copy is restricted to in-frame clones and leaves out a portion. This sample has 55,000 to 65,000 clones, with 94% found just once. The CDR3 contains 15 residues. The germline V gene encodes CDR1 MNHEY and CDR2 SVGAGI. V dropped 9 bases and J dropped 1 base, with 15 bases sitting between them. The TCR was taken from a person in their 60s in good health. What was sequenced was naive CD4+ T cells from blood. This sample's subset: CD45RO-negative CD62L-positive naive CD4 T cells. J is TRBJ2-2 and V is TRBV6-5; TRBD1 is a possible D gene (5 bases). DNA for the CDR3: TGTGCCAGTCTCAAGGGGTTCCTGAACACCGGGGAGCTGTTTTTT. It translates to CASLKGFLNTGELFF.